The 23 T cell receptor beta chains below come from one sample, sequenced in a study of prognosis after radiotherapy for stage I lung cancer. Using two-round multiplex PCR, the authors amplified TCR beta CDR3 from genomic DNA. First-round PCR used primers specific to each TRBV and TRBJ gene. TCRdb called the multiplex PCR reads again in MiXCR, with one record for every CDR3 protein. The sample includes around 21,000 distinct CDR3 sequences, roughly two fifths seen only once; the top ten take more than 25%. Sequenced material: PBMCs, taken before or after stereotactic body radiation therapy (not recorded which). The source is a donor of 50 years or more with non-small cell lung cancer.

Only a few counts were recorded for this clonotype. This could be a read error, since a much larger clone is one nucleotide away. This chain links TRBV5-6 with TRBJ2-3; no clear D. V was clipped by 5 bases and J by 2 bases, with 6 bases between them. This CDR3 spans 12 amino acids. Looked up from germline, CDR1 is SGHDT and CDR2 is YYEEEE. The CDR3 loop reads CASRFITDTQYF. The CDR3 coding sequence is TGTGCCAGCAGGTTTATCACAGATACGCAGTATTTT.

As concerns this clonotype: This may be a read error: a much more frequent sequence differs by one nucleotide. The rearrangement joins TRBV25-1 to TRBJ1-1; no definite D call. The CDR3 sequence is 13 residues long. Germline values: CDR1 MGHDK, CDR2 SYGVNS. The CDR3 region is CSSSESGGLKAFF. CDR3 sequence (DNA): TGTTCCAGCAGTGAATCCGGCGGGCTGAAAGCTTTCTTT.

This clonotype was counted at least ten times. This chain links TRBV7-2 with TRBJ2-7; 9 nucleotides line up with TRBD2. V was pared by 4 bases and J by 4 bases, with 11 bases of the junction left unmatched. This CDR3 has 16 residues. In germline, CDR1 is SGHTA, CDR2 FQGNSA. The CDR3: CASSYLPGLATYEQYF. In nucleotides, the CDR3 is TGTGCCAGCAGCTACCTCCCGGGACTAGCAACGTACGAGCAGTACTTC. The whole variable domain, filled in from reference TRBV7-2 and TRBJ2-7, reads GAGVSQSPSNKVTEKGKDVELRCDPISGHTALYWYRQSLGQGLEFLIYFQGNSAPDKSGLPSDRFSAERTGGSVSTLTIQRTQQEDSAVYLCASSYLPGLATYEQYFGPGTRLTVT.

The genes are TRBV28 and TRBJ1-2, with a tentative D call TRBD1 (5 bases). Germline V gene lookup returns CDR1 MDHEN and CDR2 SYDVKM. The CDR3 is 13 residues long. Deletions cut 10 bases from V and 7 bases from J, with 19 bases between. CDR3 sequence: CATGLYGGRGYTF. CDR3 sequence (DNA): TGTGCCACCGGCCTCTACGGGGGTCGTGGCTACACCTTC.

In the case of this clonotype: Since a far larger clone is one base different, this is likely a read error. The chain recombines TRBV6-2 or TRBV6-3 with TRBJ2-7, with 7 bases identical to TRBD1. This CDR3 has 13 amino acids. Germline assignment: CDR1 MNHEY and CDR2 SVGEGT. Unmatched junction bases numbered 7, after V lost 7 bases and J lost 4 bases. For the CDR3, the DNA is TGTGCCAGCATCCTCCGACAGGGTTACGAGCAGTACTTC. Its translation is CASILRQGYEQYF.

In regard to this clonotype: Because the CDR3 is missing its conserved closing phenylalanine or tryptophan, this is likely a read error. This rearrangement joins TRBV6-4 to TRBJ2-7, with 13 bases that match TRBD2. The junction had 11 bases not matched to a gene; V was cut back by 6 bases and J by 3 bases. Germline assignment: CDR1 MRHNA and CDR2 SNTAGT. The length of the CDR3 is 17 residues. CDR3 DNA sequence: TGTGCCAGCAGACCCCTTCGTACTAGCGGGGGGGGCTACGAGCAGTACTCC. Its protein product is CASRPLRTSGGGYEQYS.

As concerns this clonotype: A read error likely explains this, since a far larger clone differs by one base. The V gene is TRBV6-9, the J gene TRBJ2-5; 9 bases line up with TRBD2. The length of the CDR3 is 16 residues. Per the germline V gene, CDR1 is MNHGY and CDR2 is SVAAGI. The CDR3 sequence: CASSYSAREGWETKYF. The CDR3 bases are TGTGCCAGCAGTTACTCCGCGCGGGAGGGGTGGGAGACCAAGTACTTC.

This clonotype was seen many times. Here the CDR3 DNA reads TGTGCCAGCGGGGGGAGGTCTCAGCCCCAGCATTTT. Amino acids: CASGGRSQPQHF. J is TRBJ1-5 and V is TRBV12-3 or TRBV12-4, with a tentative D call TRBD1 (5 bases). The CDR3 consists of 12 residues. V was cut by 8 bases and J by 6 bases, with 11 bases left in between.

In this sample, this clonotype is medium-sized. For the CDR3, the DNA is TGTGCTAGTGGTTTGGTAGAGGGACTAGGTCAGCAGTTCTTC. Amino acid sequence: CASGLVEGLGQQFF. V gene TRBV12-5 combines with J gene TRBJ2-1; 8 nucleotides line up with TRBD2. With V trimmed by 0 bases and J by 11 bases, 6 bases remained unmatched. Germline loops: CDR1 LGHNT, CDR2 FRNRAP. The CDR3 loop spans 14 amino acids.

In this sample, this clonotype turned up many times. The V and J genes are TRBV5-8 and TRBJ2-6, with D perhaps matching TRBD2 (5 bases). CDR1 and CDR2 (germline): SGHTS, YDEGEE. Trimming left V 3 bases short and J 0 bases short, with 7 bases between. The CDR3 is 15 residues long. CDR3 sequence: CASSYGNSGANVLTF. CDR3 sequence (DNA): TGTGCCAGCAGCTACGGGAACTCTGGGGCCAACGTCCTGACTTTC.

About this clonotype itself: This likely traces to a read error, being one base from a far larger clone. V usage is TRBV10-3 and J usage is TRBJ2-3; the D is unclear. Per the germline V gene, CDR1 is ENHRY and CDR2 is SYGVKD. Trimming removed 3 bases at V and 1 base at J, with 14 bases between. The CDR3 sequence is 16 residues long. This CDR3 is CAISDVSADGTDTQYF. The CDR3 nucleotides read TGTGCCATCAGTGATGTCTCGGCCGACGGCACAGATACGCAGTATTTT.

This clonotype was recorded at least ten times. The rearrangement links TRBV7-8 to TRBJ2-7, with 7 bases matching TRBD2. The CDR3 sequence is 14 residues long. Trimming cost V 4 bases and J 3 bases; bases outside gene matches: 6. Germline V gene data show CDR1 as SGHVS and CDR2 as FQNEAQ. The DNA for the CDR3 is TGTGCCAGCAGCTCGGTGAGGGAGGGCTACGAGCAGTACTTC. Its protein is CASSSVREGYEQYF. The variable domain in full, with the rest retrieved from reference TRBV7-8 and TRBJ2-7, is GAGVSQSPRYKVAKRGQDVALRCDPISGHVSLFWYQQALGQGPEFLTYFQNEAQLDKSGLPSDRFFAERPEGSVSTLKIQRTQQEDSAVYLCASSSVREGYEQYFGPGTRLTVT.

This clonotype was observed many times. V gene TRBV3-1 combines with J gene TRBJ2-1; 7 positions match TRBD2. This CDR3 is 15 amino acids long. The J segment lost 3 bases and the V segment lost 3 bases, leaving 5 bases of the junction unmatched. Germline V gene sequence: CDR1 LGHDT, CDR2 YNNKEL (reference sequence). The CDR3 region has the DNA TGTGCCAGCAGCCACGGCGGGAGTATCTACAATGAGCAGTTCTTC. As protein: CASSHGGSIYNEQFF.

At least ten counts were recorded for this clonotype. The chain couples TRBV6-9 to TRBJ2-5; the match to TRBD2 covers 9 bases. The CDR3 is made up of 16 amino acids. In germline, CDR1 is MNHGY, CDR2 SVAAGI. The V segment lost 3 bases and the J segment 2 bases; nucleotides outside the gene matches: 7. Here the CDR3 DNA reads TGTGCCAGCAGTTACCAAGCGGGAGGCGGACAAGAGACCCAGTACTTC. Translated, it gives CASSYQAGGGQETQYF.

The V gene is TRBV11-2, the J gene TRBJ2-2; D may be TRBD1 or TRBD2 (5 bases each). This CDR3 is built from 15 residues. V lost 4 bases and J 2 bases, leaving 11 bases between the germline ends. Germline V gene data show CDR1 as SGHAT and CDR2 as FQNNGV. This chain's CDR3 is CASSSNRGNTGELFF. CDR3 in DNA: TGTGCCAGCAGCTCAAATCGGGGCAACACCGGGGAGCTGTTTTTT.

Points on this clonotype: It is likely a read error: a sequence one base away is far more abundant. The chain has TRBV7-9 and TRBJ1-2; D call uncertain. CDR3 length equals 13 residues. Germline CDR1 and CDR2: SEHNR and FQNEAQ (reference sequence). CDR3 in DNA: TGTTCCAGCAGCTCCGACACTTCCTATGGCTACACCTTC. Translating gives CSSSSDTSYGYTF. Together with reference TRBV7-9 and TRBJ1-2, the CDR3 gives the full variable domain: DTGVSQNPRHKITKRGQNVTFRCDPISEHNRLYWYRQTLGQGPEFLTYFQNEAQLEKSRLLSDRFSAERPKGSFSTLEIQRTEQGDSAMYLCSSSSDTSYGYTFGSGTRLTVV.

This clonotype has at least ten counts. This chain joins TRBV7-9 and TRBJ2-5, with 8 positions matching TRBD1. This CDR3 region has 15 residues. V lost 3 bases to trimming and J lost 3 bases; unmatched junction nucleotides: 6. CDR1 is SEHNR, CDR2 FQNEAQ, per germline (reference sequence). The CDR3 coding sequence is TGTGCCAGCAGCTTTCGTTCAGGGGGCAAAGAGACCCAGTACTTC. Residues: CASSFRSGGKETQYF.

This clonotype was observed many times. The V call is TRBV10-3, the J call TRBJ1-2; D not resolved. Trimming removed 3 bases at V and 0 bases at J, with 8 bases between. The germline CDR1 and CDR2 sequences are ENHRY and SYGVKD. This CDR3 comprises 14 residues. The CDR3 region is CAISEQKTNYGYTF. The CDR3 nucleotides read TGTGCCATCAGTGAACAGAAAACTAACTATGGCTACACCTTC.

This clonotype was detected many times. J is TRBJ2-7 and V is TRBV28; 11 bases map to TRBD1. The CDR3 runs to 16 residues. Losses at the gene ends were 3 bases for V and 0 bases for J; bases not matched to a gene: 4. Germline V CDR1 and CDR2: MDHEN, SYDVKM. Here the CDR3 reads CASSFSGTGGSYEQYF. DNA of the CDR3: TGTGCCAGCAGTTTTTCCGGGACAGGGGGCTCCTACGAGCAGTACTTC.

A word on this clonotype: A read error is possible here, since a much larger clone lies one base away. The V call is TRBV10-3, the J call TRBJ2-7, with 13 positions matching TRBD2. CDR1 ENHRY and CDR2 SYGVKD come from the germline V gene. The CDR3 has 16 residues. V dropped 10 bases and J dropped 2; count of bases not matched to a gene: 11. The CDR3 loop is CATKGTSGMSAYEQYF. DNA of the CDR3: TGTGCCACAAAGGGGACTAGCGGGATGTCGGCCTACGAGCAGTACTTC.

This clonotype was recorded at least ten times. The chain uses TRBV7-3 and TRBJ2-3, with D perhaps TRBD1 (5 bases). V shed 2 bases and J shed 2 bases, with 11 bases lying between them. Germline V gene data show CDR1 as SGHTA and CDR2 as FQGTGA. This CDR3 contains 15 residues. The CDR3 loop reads CASSLWGSPTDTQYF. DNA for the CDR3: TGTGCCAGCAGCTTATGGGGCTCCCCCACAGATACGCAGTATTTT.

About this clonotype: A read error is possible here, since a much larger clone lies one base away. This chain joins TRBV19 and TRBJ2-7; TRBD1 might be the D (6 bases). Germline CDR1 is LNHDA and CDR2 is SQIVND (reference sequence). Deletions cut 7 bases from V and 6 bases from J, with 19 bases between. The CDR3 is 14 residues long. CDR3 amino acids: CASISRQAPSEQYF. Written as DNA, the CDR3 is TGTGCCAGTATTTCCCGACAGGCCCCGAGCGAGCAGTACTTC.

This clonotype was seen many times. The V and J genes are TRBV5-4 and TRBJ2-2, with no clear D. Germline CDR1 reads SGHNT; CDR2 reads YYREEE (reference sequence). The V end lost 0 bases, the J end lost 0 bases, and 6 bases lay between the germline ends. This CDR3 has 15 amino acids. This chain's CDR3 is CASSLGQTNTGELFF. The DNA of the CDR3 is TGTGCCAGCAGCTTGGGGCAAACGAACACCGGGGAGCTGTTTTTT.